This paragraph covers one T cell receptor beta chain sequence. Its antigen is as yet unknown. These data come from a study of metastatic and nonmetastatic thyroid tumors. At the level of the study: Repertoires from blood and tumor or nodule tissue of malignant and benign thyroid patients were compared.

Authors' data handling: The study's classifier, a distant-metastasis tool for papillary thyroid cancer, was built using CDR3 differences across clinicopathological groups. TCRdb re-called the PCR reads through MiXCR. TCRdb assigned the V and J calls; the authors' analysis was not used. This sample has tens of thousands of clones; around 21% occur once, and the top ten carry approximately 30%. Points from the study as a whole: Significantly higher TCR beta diversity was reportedly seen in malignant thyroid tumors than benign nodules, in blood and tumor.

Each patient went into thyroid surgery without having received any treatment. The sequenced sample was blood. This TCR derives from a female donor with papillary thyroid cancer or a benign thyroid nodule (not recorded which). Some clones in this sample may be carry-over from other donors' samples.

CDR3 residues: CASSWAVTEAFF. The CDR3 DNA reads as TGTGCCAGCAGCTGGGCAGTGACTGAAGCTTTCTTT. The V call is TRBV7-6, the J call TRBJ1-1; D not resolved. The CDR3 is 12 amino acids. The V end was cut by 4 bases, the J end by 5 bases, with 8 bases between. The germline CDR1 and CDR2 sequences are SGHVS and FNYEAQ.